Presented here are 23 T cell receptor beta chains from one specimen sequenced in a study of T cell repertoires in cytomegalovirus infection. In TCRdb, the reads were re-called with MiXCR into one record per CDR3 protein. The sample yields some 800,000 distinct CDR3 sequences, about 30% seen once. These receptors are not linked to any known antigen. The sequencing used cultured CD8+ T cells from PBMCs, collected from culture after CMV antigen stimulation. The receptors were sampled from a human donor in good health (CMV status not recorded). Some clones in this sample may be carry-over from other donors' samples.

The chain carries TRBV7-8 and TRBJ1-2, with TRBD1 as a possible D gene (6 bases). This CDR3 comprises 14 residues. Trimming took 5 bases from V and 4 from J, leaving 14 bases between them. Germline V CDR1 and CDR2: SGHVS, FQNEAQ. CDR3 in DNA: TGTGCCAGCAGCCCCCAGGGGCCCGCCTATGGCTACACCTTC. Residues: CASSPQGPAYGYTF.

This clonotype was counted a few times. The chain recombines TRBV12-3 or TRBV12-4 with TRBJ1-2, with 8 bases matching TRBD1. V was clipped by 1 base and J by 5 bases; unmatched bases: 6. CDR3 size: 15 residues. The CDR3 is CASSLGRRGRYGYTF. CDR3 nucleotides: TGTGCCAGCAGTTTAGGTCGCAGGGGGCGTTATGGCTACACCTTC.

The CDR3 DNA is TGTGCCAGCAGTTACTCGCGGACTAGCGGGGGGACCGGGGAGCTGTTTTTT. Translating gives CASSYSRTSGGTGELFF. The V gene is TRBV6-5, the J gene TRBJ2-2; the match to TRBD2 covers 14 bases. V lost 0 bases, J lost 5 bases, and 2 bases stayed unmatched. This CDR3 region has 17 residues. CDR1 MNHEY and CDR2 SVGAGI come from the germline V gene.

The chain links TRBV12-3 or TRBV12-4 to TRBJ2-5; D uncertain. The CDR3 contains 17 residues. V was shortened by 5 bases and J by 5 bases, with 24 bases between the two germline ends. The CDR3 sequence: CASSPFTPMRWSETQYF. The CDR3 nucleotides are TGTGCCAGCAGTCCATTTACGCCGATGAGGTGGTCGGAGACCCAGTACTTC.

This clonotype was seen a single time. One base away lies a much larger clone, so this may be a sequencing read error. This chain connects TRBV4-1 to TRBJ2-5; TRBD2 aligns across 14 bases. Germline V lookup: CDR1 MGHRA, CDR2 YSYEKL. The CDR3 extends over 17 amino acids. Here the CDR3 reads CASSDRLAGGLGETQYF. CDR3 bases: TGTGCCAGCAGCGATAGACTAGCGGGGGGGCTGGGAGAGACCCAGTACTTC.

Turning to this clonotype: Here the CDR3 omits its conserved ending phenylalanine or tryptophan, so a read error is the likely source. The CDR3 sequence is CASSLRREKKLFY. The CDR3 DNA is TGTGCCAGCAGCTTAAGGAGGGAGAAAAAACTGTTTTAT. V is TRBV7-8 and J is TRBJ1-4; D call uncertain. The CDR3 is 13 amino acids. The ends were cut back, 2 bases at V and 9 bases at J, with 10 bases in the middle. Looked up from germline, CDR1 is SGHVS and CDR2 is FQNEAQ.

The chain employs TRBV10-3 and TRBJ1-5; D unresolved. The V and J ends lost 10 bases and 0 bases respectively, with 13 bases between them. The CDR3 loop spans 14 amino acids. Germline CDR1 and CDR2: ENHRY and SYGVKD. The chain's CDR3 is CATMDGYSNQPQHF. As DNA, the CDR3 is TGTGCCACGATGGACGGCTATAGCAATCAGCCCCAGCATTTT.

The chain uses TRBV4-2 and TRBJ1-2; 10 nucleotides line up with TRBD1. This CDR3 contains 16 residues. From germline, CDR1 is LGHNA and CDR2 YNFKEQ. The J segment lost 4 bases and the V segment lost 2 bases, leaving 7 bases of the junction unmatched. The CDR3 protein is CASSQNGQGDSYGYTF. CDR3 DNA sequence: TGTGCCAGCAGCCAAAACGGACAGGGGGACTCCTATGGCTACACCTTC.

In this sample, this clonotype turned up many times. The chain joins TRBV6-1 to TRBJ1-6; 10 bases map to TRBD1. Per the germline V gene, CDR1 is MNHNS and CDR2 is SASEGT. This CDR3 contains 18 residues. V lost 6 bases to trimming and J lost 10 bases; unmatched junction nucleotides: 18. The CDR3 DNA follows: TGTGCCAGCAGCCCTCTAACGATGGTGGGACAGGGGAACTCACCCCTCCACTTT. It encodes CASSPLTMVGQGNSPLHF.

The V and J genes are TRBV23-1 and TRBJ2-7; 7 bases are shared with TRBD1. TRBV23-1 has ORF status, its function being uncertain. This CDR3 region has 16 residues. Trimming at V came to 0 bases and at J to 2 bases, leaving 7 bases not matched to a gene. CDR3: CASSQSRQDRTYEQYF. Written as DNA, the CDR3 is TGCGCCAGCAGTCAATCACGTCAGGACAGGACCTACGAGCAGTACTTC.

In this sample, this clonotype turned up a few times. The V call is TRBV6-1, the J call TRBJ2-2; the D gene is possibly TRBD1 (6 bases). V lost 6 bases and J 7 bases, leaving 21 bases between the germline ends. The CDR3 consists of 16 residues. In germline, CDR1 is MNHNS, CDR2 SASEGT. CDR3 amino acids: CASRFWDKGSFGELFF. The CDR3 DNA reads TGTGCCAGCAGATTTTGGGACAAGGGATCCTTCGGGGAGCTGTTTTTT.

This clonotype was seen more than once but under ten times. This CDR3 is CASSEAATARTDTQYF. The CDR3, as DNA: TGTGCCAGCAGTGAAGCTGCGACAGCCCGCACAGATACGCAGTATTTT. The J gene is TRBJ2-3, the V gene TRBV2; D perhaps matches TRBD1 (5 bases). In germline, CDR1 is SNHLY, CDR2 FYNNEI. V was clipped by 0 bases and J by 1 base, with 11 bases between them. The CDR3 sequence is 16 residues long.

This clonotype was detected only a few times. CDR3 sequence (DNA): TGTGCCAGCAGCATCTACAGGGACACAGATACGCAGTATTTT. Its translation is CASSIYRDTDTQYF. This chain joins TRBV7-9 and TRBJ2-3; maybe TRBD1 (6 bases). The CDR3 runs 14 residues. V gave up 5 bases and J gave up 2 bases, with 11 bases separating them. CDR1 is SEHNR and CDR2 is FQNEAQ in the germline V gene (reference sequence). The full variable domain, rest sourced from reference TRBV7-9 and TRBJ2-3, is DTGVSQNPRHKITKRGQNVTFRCDPISEHNRLYWYRQTLGQGPEFLTYFQNEAQLEKSRLLSDRFSAERPKGSFSTLEIQRTEQGDSAMYLCASSIYRDTDTQYFGPGTRLTVL.

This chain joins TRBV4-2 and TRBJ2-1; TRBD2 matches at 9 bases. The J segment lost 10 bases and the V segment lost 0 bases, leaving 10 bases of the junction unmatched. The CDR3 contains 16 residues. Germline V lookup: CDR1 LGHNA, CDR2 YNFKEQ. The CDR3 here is CASSQEGLASLLEQFF. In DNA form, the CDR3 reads TGTGCCAGCAGCCAAGAGGGACTAGCCTCCCTTCTCGAGCAGTTCTTC.

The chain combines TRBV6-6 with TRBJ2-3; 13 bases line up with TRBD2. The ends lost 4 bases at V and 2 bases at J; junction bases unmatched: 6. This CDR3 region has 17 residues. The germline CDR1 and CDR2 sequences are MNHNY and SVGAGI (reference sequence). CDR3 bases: TGTGCCAGCAGTTGGACTAGCGGGGGTGAATTCACAGATACGCAGTATTTT. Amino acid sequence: CASSWTSGGEFTDTQYF.

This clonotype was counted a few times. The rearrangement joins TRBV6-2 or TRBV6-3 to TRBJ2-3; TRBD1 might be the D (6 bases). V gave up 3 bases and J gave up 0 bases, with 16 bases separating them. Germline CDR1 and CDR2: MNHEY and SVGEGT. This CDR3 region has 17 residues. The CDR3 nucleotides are TGTGCCAGCAGTTATTCCCAGACAGGCCCTAGCACAGATACGCAGTATTTT. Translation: CASSYSQTGPSTDTQYF.

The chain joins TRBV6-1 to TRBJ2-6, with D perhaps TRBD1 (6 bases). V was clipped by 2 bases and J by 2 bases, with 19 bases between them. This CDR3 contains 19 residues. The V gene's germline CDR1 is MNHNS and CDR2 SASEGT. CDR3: CASSETQGVYLPGANVLTF. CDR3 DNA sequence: TGTGCCAGCAGTGAAACACAGGGTGTCTACTTGCCTGGGGCCAACGTCCTGACTTTC.

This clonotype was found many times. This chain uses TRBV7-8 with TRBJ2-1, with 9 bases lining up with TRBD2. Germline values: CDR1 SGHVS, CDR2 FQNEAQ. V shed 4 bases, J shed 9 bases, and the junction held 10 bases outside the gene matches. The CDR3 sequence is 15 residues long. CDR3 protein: CASSSHQGLASEQFF. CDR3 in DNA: TGTGCCAGCAGCTCCCATCAGGGACTAGCCTCTGAGCAGTTCTTC.

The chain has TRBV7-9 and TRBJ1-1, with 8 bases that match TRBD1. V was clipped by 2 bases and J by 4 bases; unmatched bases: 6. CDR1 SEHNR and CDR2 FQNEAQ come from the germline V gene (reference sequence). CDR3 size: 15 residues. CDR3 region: CASSLTDRGGTEAFF. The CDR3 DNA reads TGTGCCAGCAGCTTAACAGACAGGGGAGGCACTGAAGCTTTCTTT.

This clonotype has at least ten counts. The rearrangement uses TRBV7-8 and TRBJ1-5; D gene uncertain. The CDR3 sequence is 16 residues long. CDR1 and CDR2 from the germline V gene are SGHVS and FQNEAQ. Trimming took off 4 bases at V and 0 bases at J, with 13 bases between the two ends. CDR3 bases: TGTGCCAGCAGCTCTAGCGTGGACCCTAGCAATCAGCCCCAGCATTTT. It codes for CASSSSVDPSNQPQHF. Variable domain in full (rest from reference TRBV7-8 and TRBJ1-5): GAGVSQSPRYKVAKRGQDVALRCDPISGHVSLFWYQQALGQGPEFLTYFQNEAQLDKSGLPSDRFFAERPEGSVSTLKIQRTQQEDSAVYLCASSSSVDPSNQPQHFGDGTRLSIL.

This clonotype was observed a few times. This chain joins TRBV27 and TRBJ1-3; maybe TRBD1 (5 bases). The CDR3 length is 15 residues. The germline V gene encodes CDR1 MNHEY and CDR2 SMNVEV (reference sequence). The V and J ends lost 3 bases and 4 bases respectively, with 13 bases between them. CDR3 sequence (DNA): TGTGCCAGCAGTTTGCGGGGGAGCCTGGGAAACACCATATATTTT. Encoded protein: CASSLRGSLGNTIYF.

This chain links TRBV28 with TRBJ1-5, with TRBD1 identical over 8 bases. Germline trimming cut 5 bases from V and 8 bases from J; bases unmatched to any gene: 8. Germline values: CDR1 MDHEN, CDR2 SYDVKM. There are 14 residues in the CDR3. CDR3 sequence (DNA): TGTGCCAGCAGTCCGGACAGGGTAGTCAAGCCCCAGCATTTT. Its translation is CASSPDRVVKPQHF.

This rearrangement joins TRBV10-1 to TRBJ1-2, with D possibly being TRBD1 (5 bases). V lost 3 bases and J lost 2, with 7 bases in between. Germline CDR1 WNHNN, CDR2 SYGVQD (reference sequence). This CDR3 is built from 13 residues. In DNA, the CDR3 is TGCGCCAGCAGTGACCCAGGGAACTATGGCTACACCTTC. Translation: CASSDPGNYGYTF.